The rows below give T cell receptor beta chains drawn from one sample of a study of cytomegalovirus exposure and HLA in healthy donors. Assay: immunoSEQ multiplex PCR; the TCRdb copy retains only in-frame clones and omits some. The repertoire holds a few hundred thousand clones, with 80% as singletons. Sequenced: PBMCs. These receptors were taken from a girl aged 2 to 9 in good health and CMV-seronegative. Both conserved end residues are part of each CDR3. Each record gives: CDR3 DNA, CDR3 protein, V gene, D gene, J gene, clone size. A D gene is named only where the DNA matches it firmly. Only part of the rows carry a size: once, few, many, or a class if the clone is expanded.

cdr3_nt: TGTGCCTGGAGTGTCGGGTGGGGGGTGAACTTCACAGATACGCAGTATTTT
cdr3_aa: CAWSVGWGVNFTDTQYF
v_call: TRBV30
d_call: .
j_call: TRBJ2-3
clone_size: few

cdr3_nt: TGTGCCAGCAGCTCCTCGGGACACCGACCCTACACCTTC
cdr3_aa: CASSSSGHRPYTF
v_call: TRBV27
d_call: .
j_call: TRBJ1-2
clone_size: .

cdr3_nt: TGTGCCACCCAACCCCCGGAGGGCCAAGAGACCCAGTACTTC
cdr3_aa: CATQPPEGQETQYF
v_call: TRBV10-3
d_call: .
j_call: TRBJ2-5
clone_size: .

cdr3_nt: TGTGCCAGGGCCGGGACTAGCGGAGACAATGAGCAGTTCTTC
cdr3_aa: CARAGTSGDNEQFF
v_call: TRBV2
d_call: TRBD2
j_call: TRBJ2-1
clone_size: .

cdr3_nt: TGCGCCAGCAGCTTGGACGGACAGGCCATGACTAACAATGAGCAGTTCTTC
cdr3_aa: CASSLDGQAMTNNEQFF
v_call: TRBV5-1
d_call: TRBD1
j_call: TRBJ2-1
clone_size: .

cdr3_nt: TGCGCTGTGGACGGCGGGAATCAGCCCCAGCATTTT
cdr3_aa: CAVDGGNQPQHF
v_call: TRBV10-1
d_call: .
j_call: TRBJ1-5
clone_size: .

cdr3_nt: TGTGCCAGCAGCTTAGCGGCGGGACAGGGCTATGGCTACACCTTC
cdr3_aa: CASSLAAGQGYGYTF
v_call: TRBV7-8
d_call: TRBD1
j_call: TRBJ1-2
clone_size: .

cdr3_nt: TGTGCCAGCAGCTTAGGTCTTGGCGGAAATGAGCAGTTCTTC
cdr3_aa: CASSLGLGGNEQFF
v_call: TRBV11-2
d_call: .
j_call: TRBJ2-1
clone_size: .

cdr3_nt: TGCGCCAGCAGCTTGGAGGTTTGGGGAGGGGACACTGAAGCTTTCTTT
cdr3_aa: CASSLEVWGGDTEAFF
v_call: TRBV5-1
d_call: .
j_call: TRBJ1-1
clone_size: .

cdr3_nt: TGTGCCAGCGCGTCGTGGGTAGCTGGGGCCAACGTCCTGGCTTTC
cdr3_aa: CASASWVAGANVLAF
v_call: TRBV27
d_call: .
j_call: TRBJ2-6
clone_size: .

cdr3_nt: TGTGCCAGCAGTCGGACAGGGATGAACACTGAAGCTTTCTTT
cdr3_aa: CASSRTGMNTEAFF
v_call: TRBV28
d_call: TRBD1
j_call: TRBJ1-1
clone_size: .

cdr3_nt: TGTGCCAGCAGTTCGGACAGGGGAGGCCTAGCGGGAATAGCAGATACGCAGTATTTT
cdr3_aa: CASSSDRGGLAGIADTQYF
v_call: TRBV28
d_call: .
j_call: TRBJ2-3
clone_size: few

cdr3_nt: TGTGCCAGCTCACCAGGGCCGGGACAGGGTGGCCAGCCCCAGCATTTT
cdr3_aa: CASSPGPGQGGQPQHF
v_call: TRBV18
d_call: TRBD1
j_call: TRBJ1-5
clone_size: .

cdr3_nt: TGTGCCAGCAGCCAATCGTACAGGGGTCCCGGAGAGACCCAGTACTTC
cdr3_aa: CASSQSYRGPGETQYF
v_call: TRBV4-2
d_call: TRBD1
j_call: TRBJ2-5
clone_size: .

cdr3_nt: TGTGCCAGCAGTTCCAGGAGAGGGACCGGGGAGCTGTTTTTT
cdr3_aa: CASSSRRGTGELFF
v_call: TRBV27
d_call: .
j_call: TRBJ2-2
clone_size: .

cdr3_nt: TGCGCCAGCAGCCAAGAGCCGGGGAGGACATACGAGCAGTACTTC
cdr3_aa: CASSQEPGRTYEQYF
v_call: TRBV4-1
d_call: .
j_call: TRBJ2-7
clone_size: .

cdr3_nt: TGTGCCAGCAGTTTCTTGCGGGAGTCCCTTAATACGCAGTATTTT
cdr3_aa: CASSFLRESLNTQYF
v_call: TRBV27
d_call: TRBD2
j_call: TRBJ2-3
clone_size: few

cdr3_nt: TGTGCCAGCAGCATAGGAAGGGGGTTGGTCACTGAAGCTTTCTTT
cdr3_aa: CASSIGRGLVTEAFF
v_call: TRBV21-1
d_call: .
j_call: TRBJ1-1
clone_size: few

cdr3_nt: TGTGCCAGCTCAGGGACTAGCGGGGGAGCCTACGAGCAGTACTTC
cdr3_aa: CASSGTSGGAYEQYF
v_call: TRBV18
d_call: TRBD2
j_call: TRBJ2-7
clone_size: once

cdr3_nt: TGTGCCAGCAGGACCTGGACTAGCGTCCACGAGCAGTACTTC
cdr3_aa: CASRTWTSVHEQYF
v_call: TRBV2
d_call: TRBD2
j_call: TRBJ2-7
clone_size: few

cdr3_nt: TGTGCCAGCAGGGACAGGGTATTTAATGGCTACACCTTC
cdr3_aa: CASRDRVFNGYTF
v_call: TRBV6-1
d_call: TRBD1
j_call: TRBJ1-2
clone_size: .

cdr3_nt: TGTGCCAGCAGGGTTTCGGTCAATCAGCCCCAGCATTTT
cdr3_aa: CASRVSVNQPQHF
v_call: TRBV6-1
d_call: .
j_call: TRBJ1-5
clone_size: .

cdr3_nt: TGCGCCAGCAGCCAAGCTAGGTTGTTGAATGAGCAGTTCTTC
cdr3_aa: CASSQARLLNEQFF
v_call: TRBV4-1
d_call: .
j_call: TRBJ2-1
clone_size: few

cdr3_nt: TGTGCCAGCAGTTACTTGGGGGGAGGGGAAAAACTGTTTTTT
cdr3_aa: CASSYLGGGEKLFF
v_call: TRBV6-5
d_call: .
j_call: TRBJ1-4
clone_size: once

cdr3_nt: TGTGCCAGCAGCCCCCGTTCGGGGGGCCCCTACAATGAGCAGTTCTTC
cdr3_aa: CASSPRSGGPYNEQFF
v_call: TRBV7-8
d_call: .
j_call: TRBJ2-1
clone_size: .

cdr3_nt: TGTGCCACCAAGCCCTGGGGGACAGGGGTCGGCTACACCTTC
cdr3_aa: CATKPWGTGVGYTF
v_call: TRBV19
d_call: TRBD1
j_call: TRBJ1-2
clone_size: .

cdr3_nt: TGTGCCAGTACCCCTAGCGGCCCAGATACGCAGTATTTT
cdr3_aa: CASTPSGPDTQYF
v_call: TRBV19
d_call: TRBD2
j_call: TRBJ2-3
clone_size: .

cdr3_nt: TGTGCCAGTAGTATTCTCCGGGAGAGAAGGTATGGCTACACCTTC
cdr3_aa: CASSILRERRYGYTF
v_call: TRBV19
d_call: .
j_call: TRBJ1-2
clone_size: .

cdr3_nt: TGTGCCAGCAGTGACAGGGGGATCAGGAACACTGAAGCTTTCTTT
cdr3_aa: CASSDRGIRNTEAFF
v_call: TRBV2
d_call: TRBD1
j_call: TRBJ1-1
clone_size: few

cdr3_nt: TGTGCCAGCAGCTTACAGGGGTGGGACGAGCAGTACTTC
cdr3_aa: CASSLQGWDEQYF
v_call: TRBV7-9
d_call: .
j_call: TRBJ2-7
clone_size: .

cdr3_nt: TGCGCCAGTCGAGGTTCCCCTTACTCTGGAAACACCATATATTTT
cdr3_aa: CASRGSPYSGNTIYF
v_call: TRBV4-1
d_call: .
j_call: TRBJ1-3
clone_size: .

cdr3_nt: TGCAGCGTTGAAAGGTGTGAGCGGGCGAGGGGTGAAGCTTTCTTT
cdr3_aa: CSVERCERARGEAFF
v_call: TRBV29-1
d_call: .
j_call: TRBJ1-1
clone_size: once

cdr3_nt: TGTGCCTGGAGCCGACAGGGGAACACTGAAGCTTTCTTT
cdr3_aa: CAWSRQGNTEAFF
v_call: TRBV30
d_call: TRBD1
j_call: TRBJ1-1
clone_size: .

cdr3_nt: TGTGCCAGCGGGCCACCGGGACAAGGAGATACGCAGTATTTT
cdr3_aa: CASGPPGQGDTQYF
v_call: TRBV25-1
d_call: .
j_call: TRBJ2-3
clone_size: .

cdr3_nt: TGTGCCAGCTCACCCCGGCGGGGGGCGTTGAAGGTCAAAAACATTCAGTACTTC
cdr3_aa: CASSPRRGALKVKNIQYF
v_call: TRBV18
d_call: TRBD2
j_call: TRBJ2-4
clone_size: once

cdr3_nt: TGCGCCAGCAGCTTGGGGCGGGGAGAGACCCAGTACTTC
cdr3_aa: CASSLGRGETQYF
v_call: TRBV5-1
d_call: .
j_call: TRBJ2-5
clone_size: .

cdr3_nt: TGTGCCAGCCGGCTAGCGGGAGGGACCGGGGAGCTGTTTTTT
cdr3_aa: CASRLAGGTGELFF
v_call: TRBV5-6
d_call: TRBD2
j_call: TRBJ2-2
clone_size: .

cdr3_nt: TGTGCCAGCAGTTATTCGAGTAGCACAGATACGCAGTATTTT
cdr3_aa: CASSYSSSTDTQYF
v_call: TRBV6-5
d_call: .
j_call: TRBJ2-3
clone_size: few

cdr3_nt: TGTGCCACCCGGAGGGCGGGGGGGGACAATGAGCAGTTCTTC
cdr3_aa: CATRRAGGDNEQFF
v_call: TRBV7-9
d_call: TRBD2
j_call: TRBJ2-1
clone_size: .

cdr3_nt: TGTGCCAGCAGCCTAAAACGAAGACTAGCGGGGCACTACGAGCAGTACTTC
cdr3_aa: CASSLKRRLAGHYEQYF
v_call: TRBV13
d_call: TRBD2
j_call: TRBJ2-7
clone_size: few

cdr3_nt: TGTGCCAGCGAAAGGGAGTCTGGGAACACTGAAGCTTTCTTT
cdr3_aa: CASERESGNTEAFF
v_call: TRBV2
d_call: .
j_call: TRBJ1-1
clone_size: .

cdr3_nt: TGTGCCAGCAGCTCGCAGGGGGCGACCTCCTACAATGAGCAGTTCTTC
cdr3_aa: CASSSQGATSYNEQFF
v_call: TRBV7-9
d_call: TRBD1
j_call: TRBJ2-1
clone_size: .

cdr3_nt: TGTGCCAGTAGTATTGGTAGTGGACAGAGTCCCTCTGGGGCCAACGTCCTGACTTTC
cdr3_aa: CASSIGSGQSPSGANVLTF
v_call: TRBV19
d_call: .
j_call: TRBJ2-6
clone_size: .

cdr3_nt: TGTGCCAGCAGTTCCGGAGATACGCAGTATTTT
cdr3_aa: CASSSGDTQYF
v_call: TRBV6-1
d_call: .
j_call: TRBJ2-3
clone_size: .

cdr3_nt: TGTGCCAGCAGCCCTGGGACTAGCGGGAGAATAGACATTCAGTACTTC
cdr3_aa: CASSPGTSGRIDIQYF
v_call: TRBV9
d_call: TRBD2
j_call: TRBJ2-4
clone_size: .

cdr3_nt: TGTGCCAGCAGTGCACCGGGACAGTTAATCTACGAGCAGTACTTC
cdr3_aa: CASSAPGQLIYEQYF
v_call: TRBV6-1
d_call: TRBD1
j_call: TRBJ2-7
clone_size: .

cdr3_nt: TGCAGCGTTGCTGGGCAGGCAGCTTCTAACTATGGCTACACCTTC
cdr3_aa: CSVAGQAASNYGYTF
v_call: TRBV29-1
d_call: .
j_call: TRBJ1-2
clone_size: .